This T cell receptor (beta chain) derives from a study of cytomegalovirus exposure and HLA in healthy donors. Vbeta (60) and Jbeta (13) primers were used in the PCR. The protocol was immunoSEQ multiplex PCR, while the TCRdb copy is restricted to in-frame clones and leaves out a portion. With under 70,000 clones in the sample, the ten largest clones hold roughly 9.6%. Trimming stripped 4 bases from V and 8 bases from J, with 15 bases between. The CDR3 has 14 residues. The germline V gene encodes CDR1 KGHSH and CDR2 LQKENI. A remark on this clone: Its specificity is not known.

Whole-study findings and limits: The study recorded 160 or so TCR beta chains that were cytomegalovirus-associated. In terms of immune exposure information, only CMV serostatus was available.

Material for sequencing was PBMCs. The chain combines TRBV18 with TRBJ2-4, with D possibly matching TRBD2 (5 bases). The TCR sequence derives from a man over 45 in good health and CMV-seropositive. The CDR3 DNA follows: TGTGCCAGCTCACAGCCGGAGAGGAGGTACATTCAGTACTTC. It encodes CASSQPERRYIQYF.